These 12 T cell receptor beta chains originate from one sample sequenced in a study of blood T cell repertoires in COVID-19 (dated by TCRdb to between 2020 and 2021). Library preparation employed the immunoSEQ multiplex PCR assay. Imported from immuneACCESS, the table was reduced by TCRdb to in-frame sequences with V and J called. These copies leave out some clones; in studies compared against another copy, an unresolved V gene accounts for under half, and the cause of the remainder is not known. The sample table shows over 250,000 clones, and roughly nine tenths are seen once. Clones ranked in the top ten supply 2% to 3% of the sample. Sequencing was performed on PBMCs or T cells enriched from blood (not recorded which). The receptors were sampled from a woman aged 18 to 35 who had recovered from COVID-19.

This chain uses TRBV6-5 with TRBJ2-7; TRBD1 is a possible D gene (5 bases). CDR1 and CDR2 from the germline V gene are MNHEY and SVGAGI. Trimming cost V 7 bases and J 3 bases, with 19 bases left between them. The CDR3 totals 15 residues. Written as DNA, the CDR3 is TGTGCCAGCACTCGACAGCTAGAGCTCGACTACGAGCAGTACTTC. This sequence encodes CASTRQLELDYEQYF.

J is TRBJ2-7 and V is TRBV4-1; 9 nucleotides line up with TRBD1. Losses at the gene ends were 5 bases for V and 7 bases for J; bases not matched to a gene: 12. CDR3 length: 15 amino acids. CDR1 is MGHRA and CDR2 is YSYEKL in the germline V gene. Here the CDR3 reads CASSARTGEVGEQYF. The CDR3 coding sequence is TGCGCCAGCAGCGCTCGGACAGGGGAAGTTGGGGAGCAGTACTTC.

A single count supports this clone. The chain employs TRBV21-1 and TRBJ1-1; no DNA check was done on the table's D call, TRBD1. TRBV21-1 is a listed pseudogene. The CDR3 covers 15 residues. The CDR3: CASSKPTGENTEAFF. The CDR3 nucleotides are TGTGCCAGCAGCAAACCGACAGGGGAGAACACTGAAGCTTTCTTT.

The gene calls are TRBV7-6 and TRBJ1-1, with 9 nucleotides matching TRBD1. This CDR3 has 15 amino acids. Trimming took 5 bases from V and 0 from J; bases not matched to a gene: 4. From germline, CDR1 is SGHVS and CDR2 FNYEAQ. CDR3 in DNA: TGTGCCAGCAGCAAGGGACAGGGAATGAACACTGAAGCTTTCTTT. Amino acids: CASSKGQGMNTEAFF.

V is TRBV4-2 and J is TRBJ1-2; 10 bases are shared with TRBD1. The CDR3 has 19 amino acids. From germline, CDR1 is LGHNA and CDR2 YNFKEQ. V lost 5 bases to trimming and J lost 1 base; unmatched junction nucleotides: 16. DNA for the CDR3: TGTGCCAGCAGCTCAGACGGACAGGGGGATCCGCATTTTAACTATGGCTACACCTTC. Its translation: CASSSDGQGDPHFNYGYTF.

The chain carries TRBV6-5 and TRBJ1-2; D is undetermined. This CDR3 spans 14 amino acids. CDR1 MNHEY and CDR2 SVGAGI come from the germline V gene. V was pared by 5 bases and J by 3 bases, with 13 bases between. This CDR3 reads CASSRGGIDYGYTF. The CDR3 DNA follows: TGTGCCAGCAGTCGAGGAGGAATTGACTATGGCTACACCTTC.

Remarks on this clone: One junction end does not reproduce the germline sequence, and a read error may be involved. The chain joins TRBV2 to TRBJ1-2, with 7 bases matching TRBD1. This CDR3 spans 11 amino acids. Germline CDR1 is SNHLY and CDR2 is FYNNEI. For the CDR3, the DNA is TGTGCCAGCAGTGAGCCGACAGGGAAACGCTTC. Amino acids: CASSEPTGKRF.

The chain joins TRBV30 to TRBJ2-2; 10 bases align to TRBD1. Germline V CDR1 and CDR2: GTSNPN, SVGIG (reference sequence). The CDR3 spans 14 residues. Trimming removed 2 bases from V and 9 bases from J; junction bases left unmatched: 6. The CDR3 here is CAWSTGQGDRELFF. CDR3 nucleotide sequence: TGTGCCTGGAGTACCGGACAGGGGGATCGGGAGCTGTTTTTT. The full variable domain, its missing parts supplied by reference TRBV30 and TRBJ2-2, is SQTIHQWPATLVQPVGSPLSLECTVEGTSNPNLYWYRQAAGRGLQLLFYSVGIGQISSEVPQNLSASRPQDRQFILSSKKLLLSDSGFYLCAWSTGQGDRELFFGEGSRLTVL.

Written as DNA, the CDR3 is TGTGCCACCAGCGACTCCTCGAGGGGGGGCTACGAGCAGTACTTC. It translates to CATSDSSRGGYEQYF. The rearrangement joins TRBV15 to TRBJ2-7, with D maybe TRBD2 (7 bases). V lost 5 bases to trimming and J lost 3 bases, with 17 bases between them. This CDR3 region has 15 residues. Looked up from germline, CDR1 is LNHNV and CDR2 is YYDKDF (reference sequence).

V usage is TRBV24-1 and J usage is TRBJ2-7; D gene uncertain. Looked up from germline, CDR1 is KGHDR and CDR2 is SFDVKD. Trimming shortened V by 1 base and J by 5 bases, and 2 bases separated the two germline ends. This CDR3 has 11 amino acids. Here the CDR3 reads CATSDFDEQYF. The CDR3 region has the DNA TGTGCCACCAGTGATTTCGACGAGCAGTACTTC.

The V call is TRBV11-3, the J call TRBJ2-7, with D unresolved. The germline CDR1 and CDR2 sequences are SGHNT and YENEEA. V dropped 1 base and J dropped 7 bases, with 8 bases sitting between them. This CDR3 contains 12 residues. In DNA form, the CDR3 reads TGTGCCAGCAGCTTAGGTCCCCTGGAGCAGTACTTC. It specifies CASSLGPLEQYF.

The V call is TRBV28, the J call TRBJ1-3, with 10 bases that match TRBD1. Germline values: CDR1 MDHEN, CDR2 SYDVKM. The CDR3 is 15 residues long. The junction had 6 bases not matched to a gene; V was cut back by 4 bases and J by 6 bases. The CDR3 reads CASSWAGTGANTIYF. The DNA of the CDR3 is TGTGCCAGCAGTTGGGCCGGGACAGGGGCAAACACCATATATTTT.